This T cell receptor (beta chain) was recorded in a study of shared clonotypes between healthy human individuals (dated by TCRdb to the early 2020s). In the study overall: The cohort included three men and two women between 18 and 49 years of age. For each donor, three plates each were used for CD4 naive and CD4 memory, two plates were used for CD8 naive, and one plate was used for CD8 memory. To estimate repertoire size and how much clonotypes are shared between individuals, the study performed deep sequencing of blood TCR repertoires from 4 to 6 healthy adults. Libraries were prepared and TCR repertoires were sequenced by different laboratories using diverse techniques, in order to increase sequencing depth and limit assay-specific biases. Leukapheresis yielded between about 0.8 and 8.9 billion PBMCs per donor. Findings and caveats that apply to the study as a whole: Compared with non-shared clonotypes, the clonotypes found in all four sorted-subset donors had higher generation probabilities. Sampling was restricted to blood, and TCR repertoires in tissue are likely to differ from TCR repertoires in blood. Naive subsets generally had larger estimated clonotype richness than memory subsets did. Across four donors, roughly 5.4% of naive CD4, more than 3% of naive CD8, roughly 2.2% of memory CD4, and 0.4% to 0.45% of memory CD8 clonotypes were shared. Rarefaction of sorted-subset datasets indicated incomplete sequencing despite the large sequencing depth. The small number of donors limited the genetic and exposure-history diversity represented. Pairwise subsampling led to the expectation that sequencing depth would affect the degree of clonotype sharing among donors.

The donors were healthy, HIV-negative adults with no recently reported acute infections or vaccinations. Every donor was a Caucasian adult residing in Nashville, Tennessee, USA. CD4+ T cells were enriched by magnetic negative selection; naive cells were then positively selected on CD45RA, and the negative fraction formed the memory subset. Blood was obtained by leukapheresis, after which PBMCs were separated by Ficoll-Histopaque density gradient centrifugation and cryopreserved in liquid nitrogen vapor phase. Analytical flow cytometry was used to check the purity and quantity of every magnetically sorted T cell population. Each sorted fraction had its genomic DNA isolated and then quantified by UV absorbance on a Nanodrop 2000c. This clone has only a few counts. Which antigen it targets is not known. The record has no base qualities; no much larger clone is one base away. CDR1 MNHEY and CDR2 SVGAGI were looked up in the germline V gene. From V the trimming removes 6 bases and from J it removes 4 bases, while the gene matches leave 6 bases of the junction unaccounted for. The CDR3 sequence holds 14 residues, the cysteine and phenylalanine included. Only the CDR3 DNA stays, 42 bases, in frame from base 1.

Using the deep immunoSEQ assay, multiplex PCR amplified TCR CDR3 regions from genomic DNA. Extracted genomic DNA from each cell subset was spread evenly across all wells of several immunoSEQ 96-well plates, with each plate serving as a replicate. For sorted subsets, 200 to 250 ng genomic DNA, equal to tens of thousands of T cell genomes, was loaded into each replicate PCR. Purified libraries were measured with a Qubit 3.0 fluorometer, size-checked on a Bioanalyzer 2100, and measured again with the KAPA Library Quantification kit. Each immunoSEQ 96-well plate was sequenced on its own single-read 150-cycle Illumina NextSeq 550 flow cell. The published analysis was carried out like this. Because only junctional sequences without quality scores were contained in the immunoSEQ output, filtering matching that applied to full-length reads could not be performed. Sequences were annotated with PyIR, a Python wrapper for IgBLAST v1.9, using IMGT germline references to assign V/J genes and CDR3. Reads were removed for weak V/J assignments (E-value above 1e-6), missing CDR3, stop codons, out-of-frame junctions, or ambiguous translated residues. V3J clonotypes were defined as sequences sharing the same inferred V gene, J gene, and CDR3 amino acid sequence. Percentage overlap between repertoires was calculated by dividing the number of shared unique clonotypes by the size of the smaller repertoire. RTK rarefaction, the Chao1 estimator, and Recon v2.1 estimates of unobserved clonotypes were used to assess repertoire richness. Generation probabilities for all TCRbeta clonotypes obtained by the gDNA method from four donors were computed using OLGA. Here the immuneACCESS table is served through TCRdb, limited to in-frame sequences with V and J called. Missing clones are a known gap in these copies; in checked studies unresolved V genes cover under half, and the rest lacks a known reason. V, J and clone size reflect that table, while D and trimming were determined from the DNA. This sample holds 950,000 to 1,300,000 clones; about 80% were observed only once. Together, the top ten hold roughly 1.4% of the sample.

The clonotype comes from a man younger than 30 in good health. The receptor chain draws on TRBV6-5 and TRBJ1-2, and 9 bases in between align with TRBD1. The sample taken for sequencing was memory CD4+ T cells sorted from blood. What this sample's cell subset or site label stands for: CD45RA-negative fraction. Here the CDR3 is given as CASRVGQGIYGYTF. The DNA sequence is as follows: TGTGCCAGCAGGGTGGGACAGGGTATCTATGGCTACACCTTC.